This TCR beta chain was captured by sequencing in a study of T-cell memory formation after mild COVID-19. The wider study: Largely donor-specific sequence clusters came from a couple of donors.

From the 5' RACE reads, TCRdb called clonotypes with MiXCR, one entry per CDR3 protein. The sample has more than 300,000 distinct CDR3 sequences; 12% to 15% are singletons. The CDR3 spans 14 residues. In germline, CDR1 is DFQATT, CDR2 SNEGSKA (reference sequence). Trimming stripped 3 bases from V and 5 bases from J, with 16 bases between. The sample comprised PBMCs or a T cell subset sorted from them (not recorded which). The rearrangement uses TRBV20-1 and TRBJ1-1, with TRBD1 as a possible D gene (6 bases). This receptor was obtained from a man between 18 and 35 years old who had mild COVID-19 (a few samples of this study predate the infection). Cell type and time point are not known. The CDR3 bases are TGCAGTGCTAGGCGACAGGACCGAGGAACTGAAGCTTTCTTT. It specifies CSARRQDRGTEAFF.